This entry lists 3 T cell receptor beta chains sequenced from one sample in a study of follicular helper T cells after annual influenza vaccination. The table came from immunoSEQ multiplex PCR; TCRdb's copy has only in-frame clones and leaves some out. The profile shows about 15,000 clones, around 85% of them singletons. As to time point: 2014-2015 season, 7 days after vaccination. The sequenced sample was CXCR5+ CD38- circulating T follicular helper cells from blood, obtained 7 days after influenza vaccination. Subset in this sample: circulating Tfh, non-naive CD4+CXCR5+PD-1+ (ICOS+CD38+ or ICOS-CD38-). These receptors originate from an adult who received the influenza vaccine.

The chain's CDR3 is CASSLGQVNSPLHF. The CDR3 nucleotides are TGTGCCAGCAGCTTAGGACAGGTTAATTCACCCCTCCACTTT. V and J are TRBV7-9 and TRBJ1-6; perhaps TRBD1 as D (6 bases). This CDR3 comprises 14 residues. Germline V lookup: CDR1 SEHNR, CDR2 FQNEAQ (reference sequence). Trimming pared 1 base from V and 6 bases from J, leaving 7 bases between.

The rearrangement uses TRBV1 and TRBJ1-4; the D call of TRBD1 is as the table states it, not checked on the DNA. TRBV1 is a known pseudogene. This CDR3 comprises 15 residues. CDR3: CTSSQDDKTNEKLFF. As DNA, the CDR3 is TGCACCAGCAGCCAAGATGACAAAACTAATGAAAAACTGTTTTTT.

The rearrangement links TRBV7-9 to TRBJ2-3, with D unresolved. Germline V gives CDR1 SEHNR, CDR2 FQNEAQ (reference sequence). The CDR3 spans 14 residues. Trimming removed 5 bases from V and 0 bases from J, with 9 bases in between. The CDR3 DNA sequence: TGTGCCAGCAGCGTGCACTATAGCACAGATACGCAGTATTTT. Its translation is CASSVHYSTDTQYF.